A single sample gave rise to the 26 T cell receptor beta chains below, sequenced in a study of spatial heterogeneity in lung cancer. Study results and caveats: How many expanded intratumoral alpha and beta TCRs were present tracked the tumor mutation count, which was a count of nonsynonymous mutations.

The antigens of these receptors remain unknown. TCRdb independently ran MiXCR on the 5' RACE reads; one entry per CDR3 protein. Seen here are 15,000 to 20,000 distinct CDR3 sequences, under 7% observed once, and the top ten hold about 3.5%. Time point here: sample taken at primary tumor resection. The sample here was lung tumor tissue, taken at surgery. The receptors shown here come from a female donor with early-stage non-small cell lung cancer.

This clonotype was found many times. This sequence joins TRBV7-2 and TRBJ1-1; no clear D gene. Germline V lookup: CDR1 SGHTA, CDR2 FQGNSA. The CDR3 length is 13 residues. V shed 2 bases and J shed 3 bases, with 7 bases lying between them. CDR3 sequence: CASSLNPDTEAFF. The CDR3 DNA reads TGTGCCAGCAGCTTAAACCCAGACACTGAAGCTTTCTTT.

This clonotype was picked up many times. The chain employs TRBV5-1 and TRBJ2-7, with TRBD1 identical over 8 bases. Germline V gene sequence: CDR1 SGHRS, CDR2 YFSETQ. V gave up 3 bases and J gave up 8 bases; unmatched junction bases: 10. CDR3 length equals 14 residues. The CDR3 sequence is CASSWMTGDLQQYF. The CDR3 DNA reads as TGCGCCAGCAGCTGGATGACAGGGGACCTTCAGCAGTACTTC.

This clonotype was observed at least ten times. The rearrangement uses TRBV29-1 and TRBJ2-1; 15 bases agree with TRBD2. The CDR3 contains 16 residues. CDR1 is SQVTM, CDR2 ANQGSEA, per germline. With V trimmed by 5 bases and J by 3 bases, 5 bases remained unmatched. Here the CDR3 reads CSVTGTSGRIYNEQFF. The CDR3 nucleotides read TGCAGCGTTACCGGGACTAGCGGGAGGATCTACAATGAGCAGTTCTTC.

This chain connects TRBV20-1 to TRBJ1-1, with no clear D. V was shortened by 1 base and J by 1 base, with 7 bases between the two germline ends. The CDR3 consists of 13 residues. Germline V gene data show CDR1 as DFQATT and CDR2 as SNEGSKA (reference sequence). CDR3 loop: CSARADGNTEAFF. CDR3 sequence (DNA): TGCAGTGCTAGAGCGGACGGGAACACTGAAGCTTTCTTT.

This clonotype showed up many times. The rearrangement links TRBV5-4 to TRBJ2-7; the match to TRBD2 covers 10 bases. CDR3 length: 15 residues. CDR1 and CDR2 (germline): SGHNT, YYREEE (reference sequence). V shed 4 bases and J 4 bases; nucleotides not matched to a gene: 8. The DNA for the CDR3 is TGTGCCAGCAGCCTTCTAGCGGGAGATTCGTACGAGCAGTACTTC. Amino acids: CASSLLAGDSYEQYF.

There are many counts of this clonotype. J is TRBJ2-5 and V is TRBV6-2 or TRBV6-3, with no clear D. Germline V lookup: CDR1 MNHEY, CDR2 SVGEGT. Trimming pared 5 bases from V and 5 bases from J, leaving 6 bases between. The CDR3 is 11 amino acids. The DNA for the CDR3 is TGTGCCAGCAGTGCGTGGGAGACCCAGTACTTC. Protein product: CASSAWETQYF.

This clonotype is labeled as medium-sized. The CDR3 loop reads CASRPQGASRTEAFF. The CDR3, as DNA: TGTGCCAGTAGGCCACAGGGGGCTTCTCGCACTGAAGCTTTCTTT. The chain uses TRBV19 and TRBJ1-1, with 9 bases that match TRBD1. Trimming took 6 bases from V and 4 from J; bases not matched to a gene: 9. There are 15 residues in the CDR3. CDR1 and CDR2 (germline): LNHDA, SQIVND (reference sequence).

This clonotype was seen at least ten times. V gene TRBV5-4 combines with J gene TRBJ2-2; 7 bases are shared with TRBD1. Unmatched junction bases numbered 5, after V lost 4 bases and J lost 2 bases. Germline V lookup: CDR1 SGHNT, CDR2 YYREEE (reference sequence). This CDR3 spans 15 amino acids. CDR3 sequence reads: CASSTGTVNTGELFF. The DNA of the CDR3 is TGTGCCAGCAGCACCGGGACAGTCAACACCGGGGAGCTGTTTTTT.

This clonotype was picked up a small number of times. The V call is TRBV7-9, the J call TRBJ2-7; D gene uncertain. V was shortened by 2 bases and J by 5 bases, with 16 bases between the two germline ends. Germline CDR1 and CDR2: SEHNR and FQNEAQ (reference sequence). CDR3 size: 15 residues. The chain's CDR3 is CASSLWGPRIHEQYF. CDR3 DNA: TGTGCCAGCAGCTTATGGGGTCCTCGTATCCACGAGCAGTACTTC. Combining the CDR3 with reference TRBV7-9 and TRBJ2-7 gives the whole variable domain DTGVSQNPRHKITKRGQNVTFRCDPISEHNRLYWYRQTLGQGPEFLTYFQNEAQLEKSRLLSDRFSAERPKGSFSTLEIQRTEQGDSAMYLCASSLWGPRIHEQYFGPGTRLTVT.

This clonotype was recorded many times. The rearrangement uses TRBV7-9 and TRBJ1-2, with TRBD1 matching 10 bases. V lost 0 bases and J lost 7; bases outside the gene matches: 5. From germline, CDR1 is SEHNR and CDR2 FQNEAQ (reference sequence). The CDR3 extends over 15 amino acids. The CDR3 DNA reads as TGTGCCAGCAGCTTAGCGTCGAGACAGGGGGCTGGCTACACCTTC. Translation gives CASSLASRQGAGYTF.

This clonotype was seen many times. The rearrangement uses TRBV4-3 and TRBJ1-3, with D unresolved. The germline CDR1 and CDR2 sequences are LGHNA and YSLEER. V was pared by 4 bases and J by 0 bases, with 10 bases between. The CDR3 sequence is 15 residues long. CDR3: CASSLARHSGNTIYF. CDR3 nucleotide sequence: TGCGCCAGCAGCCTGGCCAGACACTCTGGAAACACCATATATTTT.

At least ten counts were recorded for this clonotype. This chain connects TRBV28 to TRBJ1-5; D not certain. The CDR3 spans 14 residues. Trimming pared 3 bases from V and 0 bases from J, leaving 6 bases between. CDR1 and CDR2 (germline): MDHEN, SYDVKM. DNA for the CDR3: TGTGCCAGCAGTTTTGGGTATAGCAATCAGCCCCAGCATTTT. Its protein product is CASSFGYSNQPQHF.

This clonotype was counted at least ten times. The rearrangement links TRBV7-9 to TRBJ2-1, with 7 bases lining up with TRBD2. Looked up from germline, CDR1 is SEHNR and CDR2 is FQNEAQ (reference sequence). CDR3 length equals 14 residues. V lost 0 bases, J lost 7 bases, and 3 bases stayed unmatched. The DNA for the CDR3 is TGTGCCAGCAGCTTAGCTGTAGCGGGTAATGAGCAGTTCTTC. Translation gives CASSLAVAGNEQFF.

This clonotype was seen more than once but under ten times. V gene TRBV7-3 combines with J gene TRBJ2-7; possibly TRBD1 or TRBD2 for D (5 bases each). Germline CDR1 is SGHTA and CDR2 is FQGTGA. The CDR3 is made up of 16 amino acids. Deletions cut 5 bases from V and 0 bases from J, with 17 bases between. CDR3 DNA sequence: TGTGCCAGCAGCGCCTGGCCGAGGGGCGCCTCCTACGAGCAGTACTTC. Translating it yields CASSAWPRGASYEQYF.

This clonotype was seen many times. This sequence joins TRBV20-1 and TRBJ2-7; TRBD2 matches 13 bases. This CDR3 is built from 14 residues. V was pared by 5 bases and J by 5 bases, with 6 bases of the junction left unmatched. Germline CDR1 and CDR2: DFQATT and SNEGSKA (reference sequence). The DNA for the CDR3 is TGCAGTGCTTTGACTAGCGGGAGGCTTAACGAGCAGTACTTC. Translated, it gives CSALTSGRLNEQYF.

This clonotype was counted ten times or more. The genes are TRBV7-2 and TRBJ2-1; 15 positions match TRBD2. Trimming took 4 bases from V and 10 from J; bases not matched to a gene: 5. The CDR3 loop spans 15 amino acids. CDR1 is SGHTA, CDR2 FQGNSA, per germline. The DNA for the CDR3 is TGTGCCAGCAGCTCGGGACTAGCGGGAGGCCGAGAGCAGTTCTTC. This gives the protein CASSSGLAGGREQFF.

This chain links TRBV5-1 with TRBJ2-1; TRBD2 aligns across 10 bases. Per germline, CDR1 SGHRS and CDR2 YFSETQ. CDR3 size: 16 residues. With 4 bases clipped from V and 6 bases from J, the junction kept 10 bases outside the gene matches. The CDR3 reads CASSLVAGGQSNEQFF. In DNA, the CDR3 is TGCGCCAGCAGCCTCGTAGCGGGAGGACAATCCAATGAGCAGTTCTTC.

This clonotype was counted at least ten times. The chain carries TRBV5-1 and TRBJ2-5; 7 positions match TRBD1. V lost 4 bases, J lost 6 bases, and 12 bases stayed unmatched. CDR3 size: 15 residues. Germline lookup yields CDR1 SGHRS and CDR2 YFSETQ. CDR3 amino acids: CASSAMTGPRKTQYF. The CDR3 DNA reads as TGCGCCAGCAGCGCGATGACAGGGCCGCGGAAGACCCAGTACTTC. The full variable domain, completed using reference TRBV5-1 and TRBJ2-5, is KAGVTQTPRYLIKTRGQQVTLSCSPISGHRSVSWYQQTPGQGLQFLFEYFSETQRNKGNFPGRFSGRQFSNSRSEMNVSTLELGDSALYLCASSAMTGPRKTQYFGPGTRLLVL.

This clonotype was observed many times. The germline gene is not matched at one end of the junction; a read error may be the cause. The chain combines TRBV20-1 with TRBJ2-7, with 7 bases identical to TRBD2. CDR1 DFQATT and CDR2 SNEGSKA come from the germline V gene (reference sequence). This CDR3 has 10 residues. CDR3 region: CSASVKGLTF. The CDR3 DNA is TGCAGTGCTTCGGTAAAGGGACTAACTTTT.

This clonotype was picked up many times. The rearrangement links TRBV19 to TRBJ2-1; 7 nucleotides agree with TRBD1. The germline CDR1 and CDR2 sequences are LNHDA and SQIVND (reference sequence). Trimming took 4 bases from V and 10 from J; bases not matched to a gene: 4. The CDR3 runs 12 residues. CDR3 amino acids: CASSRPGQEQFF. The CDR3 DNA reads TGTGCCAGTAGTAGACCGGGACAGGAGCAGTTCTTC.

This clonotype appeared many times. The chain combines TRBV24-1 with TRBJ2-7; D is uncertain. V dropped 4 bases and J dropped 1 base, with 4 bases sitting between them. The V gene's germline CDR1 is KGHDR and CDR2 SFDVKD. This CDR3 spans 12 amino acids. The CDR3 DNA sequence: TGTGCCACCAGTGAAGGTTCCTACGAGCAGTACTTC. It yields the protein CATSEGSYEQYF.

This clonotype ranks as medium-sized. CDR3 sequence: CASSGEAGRNTEAFF. As DNA, the CDR3 is TGTGCCAGCAGTGGGGAGGCAGGGCGAAACACTGAAGCTTTCTTT. The chain couples TRBV25-1 to TRBJ1-1, with D possibly matching TRBD1 (5 bases). Looked up from germline, CDR1 is MGHDK and CDR2 is SYGVNS. This CDR3 comprises 15 residues. V dropped 4 bases and J dropped 2 bases, with 14 bases sitting between them.

This clonotype has at least ten counts. The chain links TRBV28 to TRBJ1-1, with 7 bases matching TRBD1. This CDR3 region has 16 residues. In germline, CDR1 is MDHEN, CDR2 SYDVKM. V trimming: 7 bases; J trimming: 1 base; junction bases outside the gene matches: 12. The CDR3 region is CASTPPTGLGNTEAFF. CDR3 coding DNA: TGTGCCAGCACCCCTCCGACAGGGCTTGGGAACACTGAAGCTTTCTTT. Full variable domain (outside the CDR3, taken from reference TRBV28 and TRBJ1-1): DVKVTQSSRYLVKRTGEKVFLECVQDMDHENMFWYRQDPGLGLRLIYFSYDVKMKEKGDIPEGYSVSREKKERFSLILESASTNQTSMYLCASTPPTGLGNTEAFFGQGTRLTVV.

In its sample, this clonotype was seen many times. The chain joins TRBV6-5 to TRBJ2-6, with D unresolved. Germline V gives CDR1 MNHEY, CDR2 SVGAGI. Deletions cut 8 bases from V and 0 bases from J, with 8 bases between. CDR3 size: 14 residues. CDR3 sequence: CASHKSSGANVLTF. CDR3 DNA sequence: TGTGCCAGCCATAAGAGCTCTGGGGCCAACGTCCTGACTTTC.

This clonotype was recorded a few times. CDR3 protein: CASSQDWQGGRETQYF. CDR3 sequence (DNA): TGCGCCAGCAGCCAAGACTGGCAAGGGGGCCGGGAGACCCAGTACTTC. The chain employs TRBV4-3 and TRBJ2-5, with 7 bases aligning to TRBD1. The germline CDR1 and CDR2 sequences are LGHNA and YSLEER. Trimming cost V 0 bases and J 5 bases; bases outside gene matches: 9. This CDR3 contains 16 residues.

This clonotype occurred many times. V usage is TRBV5-4 and J usage is TRBJ1-6, with TRBD1 as a possible D gene (6 bases). The germline CDR1 and CDR2 sequences are SGHNT and YYREEE (reference sequence). Trimming cost V 2 bases and J 8 bases, with 14 bases left between them. CDR3 size: 15 residues. CDR3 DNA: TGTGCCAGCAGCTTTGGGGGCAGTCTCTATTCACCCCTCCACTTT. Its translation is CASSFGGSLYSPLHF.